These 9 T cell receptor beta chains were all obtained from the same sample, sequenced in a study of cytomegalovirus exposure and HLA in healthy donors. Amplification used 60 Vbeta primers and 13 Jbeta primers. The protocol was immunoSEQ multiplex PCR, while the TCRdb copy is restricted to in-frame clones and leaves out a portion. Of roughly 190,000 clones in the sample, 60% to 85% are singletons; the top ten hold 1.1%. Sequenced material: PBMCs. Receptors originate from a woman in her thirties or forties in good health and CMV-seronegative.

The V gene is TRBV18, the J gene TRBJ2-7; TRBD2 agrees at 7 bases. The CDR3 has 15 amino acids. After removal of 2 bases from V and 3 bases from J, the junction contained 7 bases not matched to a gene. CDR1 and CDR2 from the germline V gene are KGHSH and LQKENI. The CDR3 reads CASSPNAGEDYEQYF. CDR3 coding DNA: TGTGCCAGCTCACCAAATGCGGGAGAGGACTACGAGCAGTACTTC.

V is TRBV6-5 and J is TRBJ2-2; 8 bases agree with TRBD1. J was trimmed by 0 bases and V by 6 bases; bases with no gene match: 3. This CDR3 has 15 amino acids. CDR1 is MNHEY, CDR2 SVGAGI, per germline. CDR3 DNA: TGTGCCAGCAGGAAGGACAGGGCGAACACCGGGGAGCTGTTTTTT. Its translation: CASRKDRANTGELFF.

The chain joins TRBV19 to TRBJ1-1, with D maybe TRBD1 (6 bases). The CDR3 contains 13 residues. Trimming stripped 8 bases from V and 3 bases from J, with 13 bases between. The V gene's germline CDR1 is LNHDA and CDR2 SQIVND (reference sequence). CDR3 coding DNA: TGTGCCAGTGACCAGGGGCGACACACTGAAGCTTTCTTT. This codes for CASDQGRHTEAFF.

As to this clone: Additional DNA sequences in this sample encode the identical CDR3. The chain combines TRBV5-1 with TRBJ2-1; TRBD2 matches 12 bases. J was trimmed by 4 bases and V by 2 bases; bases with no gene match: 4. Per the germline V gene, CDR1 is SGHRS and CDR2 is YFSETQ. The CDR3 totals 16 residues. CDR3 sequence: CASSFTSGRTYNEQFF. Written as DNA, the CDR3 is TGCGCCAGCAGCTTTACTAGCGGGAGGACATACAATGAGCAGTTCTTC.

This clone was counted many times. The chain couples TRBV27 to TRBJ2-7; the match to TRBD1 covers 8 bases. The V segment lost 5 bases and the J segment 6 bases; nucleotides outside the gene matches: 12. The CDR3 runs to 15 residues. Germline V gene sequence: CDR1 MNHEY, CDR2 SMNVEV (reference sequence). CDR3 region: CASSASGGAWSEQYF. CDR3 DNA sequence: TGTGCCAGCAGTGCTTCAGGGGGCGCTTGGTCCGAGCAGTACTTC.

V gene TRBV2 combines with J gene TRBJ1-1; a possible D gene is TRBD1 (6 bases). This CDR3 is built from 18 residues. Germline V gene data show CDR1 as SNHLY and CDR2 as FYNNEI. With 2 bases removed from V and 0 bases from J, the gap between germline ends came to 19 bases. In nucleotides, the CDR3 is TGTGCCAGCAGTGAAATTGGGGGGGGCCCTACTATGAACACTGAAGCTTTCTTT. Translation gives CASSEIGGGPTMNTEAFF.

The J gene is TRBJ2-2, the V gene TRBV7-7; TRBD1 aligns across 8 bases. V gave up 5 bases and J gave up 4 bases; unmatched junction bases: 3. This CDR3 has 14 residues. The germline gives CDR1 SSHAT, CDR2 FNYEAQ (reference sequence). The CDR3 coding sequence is TGTGCCAGCAGCCGACAGGGGTCCACCGGGGAGCTGTTTTTT. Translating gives CASSRQGSTGELFF.

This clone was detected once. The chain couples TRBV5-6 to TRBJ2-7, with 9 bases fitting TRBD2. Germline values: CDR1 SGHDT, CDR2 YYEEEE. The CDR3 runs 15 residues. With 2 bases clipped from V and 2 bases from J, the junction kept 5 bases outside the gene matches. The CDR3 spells CASSFGLANPYEQYF. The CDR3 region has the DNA TGTGCCAGCAGCTTCGGACTAGCGAATCCCTACGAGCAGTACTTC.

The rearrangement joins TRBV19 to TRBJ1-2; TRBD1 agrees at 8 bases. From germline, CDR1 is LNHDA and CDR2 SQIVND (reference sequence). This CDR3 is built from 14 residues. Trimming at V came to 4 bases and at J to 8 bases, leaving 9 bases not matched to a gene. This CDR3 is CASSRDRLVEGYTF. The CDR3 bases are TGTGCCAGTAGTAGGGACAGGCTGGTGGAAGGCTACACCTTC.